The source of this T cell receptor beta chain is a study of CD8+ T cells in alopecia areata. The study's findings and limits: Scalp data also include sequences from resident alphabeta T cells of normal skin. Affected lesional scalp, above all in alopecia totalis/universalis, was more clonal than normal scalp. TCR sharing was clearer in mice than between patients, perhaps partly owing to patient HLA diversity.

Extracted RNA was reverse transcribed, and the resulting cDNA served as sequencing template. Sequencing was performed with immunoSEQ multiplex PCR; in TCRdb, only in-frame clones are kept and a portion is missing. The sample holds about 150,000 clones, around 57% seen once. Concerning this clone: Antigen specificity is unknown.

From germline, CDR1 is SGHTA and CDR2 FQGNSA. The V end was cut by 1 base, the J end by 1 base, with 8 bases between. This CDR3 is 15 amino acids long. Starting from PBMCs, sorting isolated CD4+ and CD8+ T cells. This clonotype was sampled from a human donor in good health. The sequencing input was CD4+ T cells sorted from blood. The chain has TRBV7-2 and TRBJ2-4, with D unclear. CDR3 residues: CASSLVNGAKNIQYF. CDR3 DNA sequence: TGTGCCAGCAGCTTAGTCAACGGGGCCAAAAACATTCAGTACTTC. Using reference TRBV7-2 and TRBJ2-4 for the parts outside the CDR3, the full variable domain is GAGVSQSPSNKVTEKGKDVELRCDPISGHTALYWYRQSLGQGLEFLIYFQGNSAPDKSGLPSDRFSAERTGGSVSTLTIQRTQQEDSAVYLCASSLVNGAKNIQYFGAGTRLSVL.